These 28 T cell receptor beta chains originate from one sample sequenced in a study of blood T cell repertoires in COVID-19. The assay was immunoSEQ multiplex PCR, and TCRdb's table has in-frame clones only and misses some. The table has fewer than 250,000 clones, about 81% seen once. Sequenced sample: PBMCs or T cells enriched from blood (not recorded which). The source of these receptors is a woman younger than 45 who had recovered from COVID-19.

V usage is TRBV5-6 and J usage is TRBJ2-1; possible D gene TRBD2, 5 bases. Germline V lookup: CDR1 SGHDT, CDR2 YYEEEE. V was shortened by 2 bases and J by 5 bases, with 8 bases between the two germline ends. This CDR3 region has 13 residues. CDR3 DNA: TGTGCCAGCAGCTTCGGACTGAACAATGAGCAGTTCTTC. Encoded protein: CASSFGLNNEQFF.

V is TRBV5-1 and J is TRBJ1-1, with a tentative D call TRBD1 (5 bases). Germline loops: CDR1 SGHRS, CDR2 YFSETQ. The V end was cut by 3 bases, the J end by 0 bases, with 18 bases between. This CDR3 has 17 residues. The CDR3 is CASSSGVMGLLNTEAFF. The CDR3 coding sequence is TGCGCCAGCAGCTCGGGCGTAATGGGACTTCTGAACACTGAAGCTTTCTTT.

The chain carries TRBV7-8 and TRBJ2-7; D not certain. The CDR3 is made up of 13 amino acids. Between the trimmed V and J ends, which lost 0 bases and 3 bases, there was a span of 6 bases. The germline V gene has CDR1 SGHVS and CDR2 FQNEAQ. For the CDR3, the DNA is TGTGCCAGCAGCTTAGCTAGTTACTACGAGCAGTACTTC. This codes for CASSLASYYEQYF.

In nucleotides, the CDR3 is TGTGCCAGCAGCTTCGACAGGGAGTCCTACGAGCAGTACTTC. Its protein is CASSFDRESYEQYF. The rearrangement links TRBV7-2 to TRBJ2-7; 7 bases map to TRBD1. The CDR3 runs to 14 residues. Germline CDR1 reads SGHTA; CDR2 reads FQGNSA. With 3 bases clipped from V and 1 base from J, the junction kept 3 bases outside the gene matches.

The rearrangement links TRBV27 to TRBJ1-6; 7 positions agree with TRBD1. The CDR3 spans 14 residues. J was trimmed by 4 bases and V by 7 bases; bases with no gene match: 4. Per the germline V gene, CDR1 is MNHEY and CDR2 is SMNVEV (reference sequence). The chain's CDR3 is CASNPGQYNSPLHF. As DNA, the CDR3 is TGTGCCAGCAACCCGGGACAGTATAATTCACCCCTCCACTTT.

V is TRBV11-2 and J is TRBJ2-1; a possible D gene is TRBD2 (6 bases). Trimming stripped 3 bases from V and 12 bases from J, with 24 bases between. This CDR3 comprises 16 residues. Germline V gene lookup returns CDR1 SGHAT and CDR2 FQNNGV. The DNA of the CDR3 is TGTGCCAGCAGCTTCAGGATGGGAGGCCCGGTGGGGGGGCAGTTCTTC. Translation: CASSFRMGGPVGGQFF. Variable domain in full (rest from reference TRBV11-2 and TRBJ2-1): EAGVAQSPRYKIIEKRQSVAFWCNPISGHATLYWYQQILGQGPKLLIQFQNNGVVDDSQLPKDRFSAERLKGVDSTLKIQPAKLEDSAVYLCASSFRMGGPVGGQFFGPGTRLTVL.

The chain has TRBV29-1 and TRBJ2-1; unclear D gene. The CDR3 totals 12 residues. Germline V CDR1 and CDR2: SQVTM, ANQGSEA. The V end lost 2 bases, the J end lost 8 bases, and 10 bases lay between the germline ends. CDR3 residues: CSVESWYHEQFF. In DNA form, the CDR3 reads TGCAGCGTTGAAAGCTGGTACCATGAGCAGTTCTTC.

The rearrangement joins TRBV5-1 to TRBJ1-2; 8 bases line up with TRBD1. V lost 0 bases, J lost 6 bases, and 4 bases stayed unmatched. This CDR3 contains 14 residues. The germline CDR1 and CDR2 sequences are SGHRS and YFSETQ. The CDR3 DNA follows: TGCGCCAGCAGCTTGGGAGGACAGGGAAATGGCTACACCTTC. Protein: CASSLGGQGNGYTF.

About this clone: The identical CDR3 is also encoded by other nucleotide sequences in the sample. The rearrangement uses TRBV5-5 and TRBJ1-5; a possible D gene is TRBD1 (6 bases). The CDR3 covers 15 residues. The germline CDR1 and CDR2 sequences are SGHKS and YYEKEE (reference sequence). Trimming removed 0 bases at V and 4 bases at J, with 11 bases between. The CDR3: CASSLADSSNQPQHF. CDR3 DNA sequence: TGTGCCAGCAGCTTGGCGGACAGCTCGAATCAGCCCCAGCATTTT.

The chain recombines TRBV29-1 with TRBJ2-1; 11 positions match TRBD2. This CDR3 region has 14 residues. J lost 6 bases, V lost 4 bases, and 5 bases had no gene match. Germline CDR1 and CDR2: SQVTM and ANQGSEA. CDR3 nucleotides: TGCAGCGTTGTCGGCCTAGCGGGAGGCAATGAGCAGTTCTTC. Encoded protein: CSVVGLAGGNEQFF.

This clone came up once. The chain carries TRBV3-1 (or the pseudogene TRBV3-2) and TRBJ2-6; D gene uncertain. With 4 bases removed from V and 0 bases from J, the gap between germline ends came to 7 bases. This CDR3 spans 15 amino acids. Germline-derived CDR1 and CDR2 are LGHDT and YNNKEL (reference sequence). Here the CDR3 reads CASSPGPSGANVLTF. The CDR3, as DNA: TGTGCCAGCAGCCCTGGCCCCTCTGGGGCCAACGTCCTGACTTTC.

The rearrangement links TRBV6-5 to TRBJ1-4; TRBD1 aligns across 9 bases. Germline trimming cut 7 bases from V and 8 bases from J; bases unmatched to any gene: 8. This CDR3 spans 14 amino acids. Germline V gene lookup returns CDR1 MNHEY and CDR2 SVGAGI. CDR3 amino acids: CASITGGLEEKLFF. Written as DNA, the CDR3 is TGTGCCAGCATCACAGGGGGCCTGGAGGAAAAACTGTTTTTT.

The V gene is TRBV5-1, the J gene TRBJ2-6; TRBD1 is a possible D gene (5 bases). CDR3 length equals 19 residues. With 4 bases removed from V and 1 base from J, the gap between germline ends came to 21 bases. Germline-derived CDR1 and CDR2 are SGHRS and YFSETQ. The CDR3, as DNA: TGCGCCAGCAGCCCGTTTCGAGCAGGGTTGAGGTCTGGGGCCAACGTCCTGACTTTC. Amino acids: CASSPFRAGLRSGANVLTF.

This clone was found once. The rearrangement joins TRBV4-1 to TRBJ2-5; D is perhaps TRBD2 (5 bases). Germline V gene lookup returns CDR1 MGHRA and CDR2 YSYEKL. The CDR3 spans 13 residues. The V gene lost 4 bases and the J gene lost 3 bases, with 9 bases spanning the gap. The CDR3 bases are TGCGCCAGCAGCCCGCTAGCCAAAGAGACCCAGTACTTC. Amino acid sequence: CASSPLAKETQYF.

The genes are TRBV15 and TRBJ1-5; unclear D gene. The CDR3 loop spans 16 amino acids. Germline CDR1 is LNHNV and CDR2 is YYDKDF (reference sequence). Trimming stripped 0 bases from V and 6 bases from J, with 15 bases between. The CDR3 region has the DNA TGTGCCACCAGCAGAGATACGGGAAAAGTGGGTCAGCCCCAGCATTTT. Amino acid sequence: CATSRDTGKVGQPQHF.

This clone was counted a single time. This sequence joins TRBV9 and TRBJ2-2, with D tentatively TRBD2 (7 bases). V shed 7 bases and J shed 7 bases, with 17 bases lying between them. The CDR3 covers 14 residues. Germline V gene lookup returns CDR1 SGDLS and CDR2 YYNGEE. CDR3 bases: TGTGCCAGCGACCGAGGGGGGGCCGTCGGGGAGCTGTTTTTT. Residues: CASDRGGAVGELFF.

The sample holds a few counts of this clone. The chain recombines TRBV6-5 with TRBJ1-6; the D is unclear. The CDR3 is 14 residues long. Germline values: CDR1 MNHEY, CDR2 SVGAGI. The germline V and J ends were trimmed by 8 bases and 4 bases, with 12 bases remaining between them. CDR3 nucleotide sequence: TGTGCCAGCGGGTGGAGGGATTATAATTCACCCCTCCACTTT. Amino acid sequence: CASGWRDYNSPLHF.

The CDR3: CASSQVKAGPGANVLTF. In DNA, the CDR3 is TGTGCCAGCAGCCAAGTTAAGGCAGGCCCTGGGGCCAACGTCCTGACTTTC. V usage is TRBV3-1 (or the pseudogene TRBV3-2) and J usage is TRBJ2-6; D remains ambiguous. The CDR3 is 17 residues long. Germline loops: CDR1 LGHDT, CDR2 YNNKEL (reference sequence). V was trimmed by 1 base and J by 2 bases, leaving 12 bases between them.

The CDR3 is CASSLAWASDGTDTQYF. CDR3 DNA sequence: TGCGCCAGCAGCTTGGCCTGGGCTAGCGACGGCACAGATACGCAGTATTTT. This chain connects TRBV5-1 to TRBJ2-3; the D gene is possibly TRBD2 (6 bases). Germline CDR1 SGHRS, CDR2 YFSETQ. V lost 0 bases and J 1 base, leaving 15 bases between the germline ends. There are 17 residues in the CDR3. Filled out from reference TRBV5-1 and TRBJ2-3, the complete variable domain reads KAGVTQTPRYLIKTRGQQVTLSCSPISGHRSVSWYQQTPGQGLQFLFEYFSETQRNKGNFPGRFSGRQFSNSRSEMNVSTLELGDSALYLCASSLAWASDGTDTQYFGPGTRLTVL.

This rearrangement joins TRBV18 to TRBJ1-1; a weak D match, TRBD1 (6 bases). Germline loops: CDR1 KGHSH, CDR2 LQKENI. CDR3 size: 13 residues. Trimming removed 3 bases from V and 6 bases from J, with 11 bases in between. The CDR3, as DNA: TGTGCCAGCTCACCCCTACAGGGCCCTGAAGCTTTCTTT. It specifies CASSPLQGPEAFF.

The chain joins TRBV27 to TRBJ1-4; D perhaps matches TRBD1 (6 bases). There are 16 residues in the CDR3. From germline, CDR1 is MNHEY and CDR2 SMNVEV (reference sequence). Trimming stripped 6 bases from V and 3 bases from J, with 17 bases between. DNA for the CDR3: TGTGCCAGCAGACGTGCCCCCTCAGGGGCTAATGAAAAACTGTTTTTT. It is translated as CASRRAPSGANEKLFF.

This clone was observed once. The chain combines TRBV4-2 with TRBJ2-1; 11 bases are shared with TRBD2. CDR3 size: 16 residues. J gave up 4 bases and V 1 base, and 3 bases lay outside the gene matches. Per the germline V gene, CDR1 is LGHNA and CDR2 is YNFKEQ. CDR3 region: CASSQVRLAGYNEQFF. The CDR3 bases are TGTGCCAGCAGCCAAGTCCGACTAGCGGGGTACAATGAGCAGTTCTTC.

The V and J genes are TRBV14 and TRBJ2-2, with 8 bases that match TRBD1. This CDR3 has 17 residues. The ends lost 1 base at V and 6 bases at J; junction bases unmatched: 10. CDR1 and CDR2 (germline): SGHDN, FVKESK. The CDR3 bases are TGTGCCAGCAGCCAAGGCAGGACAGGGAGTAAGCCCGGGGAGCTGTTTTTT. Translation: CASSQGRTGSKPGELFF.

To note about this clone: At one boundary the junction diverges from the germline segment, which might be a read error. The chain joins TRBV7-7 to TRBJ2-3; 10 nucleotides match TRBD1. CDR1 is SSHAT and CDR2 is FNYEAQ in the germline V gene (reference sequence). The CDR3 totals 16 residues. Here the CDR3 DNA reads TGTGCTAGCAGCCCTCGGGACAGGGGTTTCCCAGATACGCAGTATTTT. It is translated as CASSPRDRGFPDTQYF.

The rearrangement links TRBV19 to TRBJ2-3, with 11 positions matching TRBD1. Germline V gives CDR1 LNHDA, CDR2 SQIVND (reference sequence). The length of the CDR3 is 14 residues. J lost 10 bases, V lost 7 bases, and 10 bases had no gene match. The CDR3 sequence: CASTPGQGALAQYF. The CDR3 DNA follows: TGTGCCAGTACCCCCGGACAGGGGGCCTTGGCGCAGTATTTT.

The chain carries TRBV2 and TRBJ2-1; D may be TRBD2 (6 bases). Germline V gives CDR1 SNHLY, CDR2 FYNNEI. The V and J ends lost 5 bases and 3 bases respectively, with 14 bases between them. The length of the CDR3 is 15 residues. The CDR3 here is CASSIAESLYNEQFF. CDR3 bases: TGTGCCAGCAGTATAGCGGAGTCCCTCTACAATGAGCAGTTCTTC.

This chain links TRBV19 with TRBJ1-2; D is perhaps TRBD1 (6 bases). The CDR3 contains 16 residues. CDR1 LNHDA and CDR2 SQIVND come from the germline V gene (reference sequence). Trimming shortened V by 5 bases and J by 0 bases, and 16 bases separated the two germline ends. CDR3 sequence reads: CASSEATGITNYGYTF. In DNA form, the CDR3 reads TGTGCCAGTAGTGAGGCTACAGGGATCACTAACTATGGCTACACCTTC.

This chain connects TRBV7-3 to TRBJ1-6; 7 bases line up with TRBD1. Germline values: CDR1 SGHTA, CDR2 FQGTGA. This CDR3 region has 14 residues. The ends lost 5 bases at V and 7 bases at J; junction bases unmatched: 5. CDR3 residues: CASSIGTANSPLHF. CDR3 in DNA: TGTGCCAGCAGCATCGGGACAGCCAATTCACCCCTCCACTTT.